Below are 24 T cell receptor beta chains sequenced from a single sample in a study of CD8 T cells in ankylosing spondylitis. Via MiXCR, TCRdb re-called the 5' RACE reads, giving one row per CDR3 protein. This sample has fewer than 200,000 distinct CDR3 sequences, with about 20% found just once. Sequencing was carried out using blood, either unsorted or a sorted T cell fraction (not recorded which). These receptors were taken from a male donor aged 10 to 30 with ankylosing spondylitis or in good health (not recorded which).

This chain links TRBV5-1 with TRBJ2-5, with D hard to call. This CDR3 spans 15 amino acids. Trimming shortened V by 4 bases and J by 3 bases, and 16 bases separated the two germline ends. The germline gives CDR1 SGHRS, CDR2 YFSETQ. DNA of the CDR3: TGCGCCAGCAGCCCGGCACTGCGCAACGAAGAGACCCAGTACTTC. Encoded protein: CASSPALRNEETQYF.

This clonotype was counted at least ten times. This rearrangement joins TRBV3-1 to TRBJ1-5; D gene uncertain. The V and J ends lost 4 bases and 7 bases respectively, with 14 bases between them. The CDR3 has 14 amino acids. CDR1 LGHDT and CDR2 YNNKEL come from the germline V gene (reference sequence). The chain's CDR3 is CASSPQLGGQPQHF. CDR3 nucleotide sequence: TGTGCCAGCAGCCCACAGCTGGGTGGCCAGCCCCAGCATTTT.

The J gene is TRBJ1-1, the V gene TRBV9, with D possibly matching TRBD1 (5 bases). The CDR3 extends over 15 amino acids. CDR1 is SGDLS, CDR2 YYNGEE, per germline. V lost 0 bases and J 3 bases, leaving 12 bases between the germline ends. The CDR3 region is CASSVVQGRDTEAFF. In DNA form, the CDR3 reads TGTGCCAGCAGCGTAGTTCAGGGTAGGGACACTGAAGCTTTCTTT.

This clonotype was seen ten or more times. This chain joins TRBV12-3 or TRBV12-4 and TRBJ1-1, with 7 bases lining up with TRBD1. J lost 9 bases, V lost 0 bases, and 4 bases had no gene match. The CDR3 extends over 13 amino acids. The CDR3 sequence is CASSLAGDSQAFF. The CDR3 region has the DNA TGTGCCAGCAGTTTAGCTGGGGACAGCCAAGCTTTCTTT.

This clonotype was recorded at least ten times. The chain employs TRBV20-1 and TRBJ2-1; 9 nucleotides agree with TRBD2. J was trimmed by 0 bases and V by 0 bases; bases with no gene match: 6. This CDR3 has 17 amino acids. The germline V gene encodes CDR1 DFQATT and CDR2 SNEGSKA (reference sequence). CDR3 loop: CSARDRASGISYNEQFF. For the CDR3, the DNA is TGCAGTGCTAGAGATCGGGCTAGCGGGATCTCCTACAATGAGCAGTTCTTC.

The sample holds many counts of this clonotype. This CDR3 reads CASSPGQGVSYGYTF. The DNA for the CDR3 is TGTGCCAGCAGCCCGGGACAGGGGGTGTCGTATGGCTACACCTTC. This chain joins TRBV7-2 and TRBJ1-2; 11 bases fit TRBD1. CDR1 and CDR2 (germline): SGHTA, FQGNSA. The CDR3 has 15 amino acids. The V segment lost 5 bases and the J segment 5 bases; nucleotides outside the gene matches: 7.

The chain employs TRBV14 and TRBJ1-4, with D perhaps TRBD1 (6 bases). Germline-derived CDR1 and CDR2 are SGHDN and FVKESK. V gave up 3 bases and J gave up 2 bases, with 16 bases separating them. The CDR3 totals 17 residues. CDR3 region: CASSQGIPGATNEKLFF. CDR3 sequence (DNA): TGTGCCAGCAGCCAGGGCATTCCAGGGGCCACTAATGAAAAACTGTTTTTT.

The chain joins TRBV6-5 to TRBJ2-7, with D perhaps assigned TRBD1 or TRBD2 (6 bases each). Germline V gene lookup returns CDR1 MNHEY and CDR2 SVGAGI. This CDR3 region has 12 residues. V was clipped by 5 bases and J by 6 bases, with 11 bases between them. The CDR3 DNA is TGTGCCAGCAGTGGAGGGGGGACCGAGCAGTACTTC. Protein product: CASSGGGTEQYF.

This clonotype was seen a handful of times. This chain joins TRBV6-2 or TRBV6-3 and TRBJ1-1; the D is unclear. Germline V lookup: CDR1 MNHEY, CDR2 SVGEGT. V lost 0 bases, J lost 5 bases, and 1 base lay in between. The CDR3 extends over 11 amino acids. The chain's CDR3 is CASSYSTEAFF. CDR3 coding DNA: TGTGCCAGCAGTTACTCTACTGAAGCTTTCTTT.

This clonotype showed up many times. This chain joins TRBV7-7 and TRBJ2-2, with unresolved D. Per germline, CDR1 SSHAT and CDR2 FNYEAQ (reference sequence). The CDR3 covers 12 residues. V lost 5 bases, J lost 4 bases, and 5 bases lay in between. CDR3 nucleotides: TGTGCCAGCAGCCTTCCCACCGGGGAGCTGTTTTTT. Protein product: CASSLPTGELFF.

This clonotype was detected ten times or more. The rearrangement joins TRBV12-3 or TRBV12-4 to TRBJ2-7; 7 bases are a match to TRBD1. This CDR3 has 12 residues. V shed 10 bases and J 2 bases; nucleotides not matched to a gene: 5. In DNA, the CDR3 is TGTGCCACCGGGGACAGTCCCTACGAGCAGTACTTC. Its protein product is CATGDSPYEQYF.

This sequence joins TRBV20-1 and TRBJ2-1; 7 positions match TRBD2. The CDR3 covers 16 residues. With V trimmed by 6 bases and J by 2 bases, 13 bases remained unmatched. From germline, CDR1 is DFQATT and CDR2 SNEGSKA (reference sequence). The CDR3 bases are TGCAGTGCCATCCACCCCCTACTAGCGACCTACAATGAGCAGTTCTTC. It yields the protein CSAIHPLLATYNEQFF.

This clonotype was found many times. Here the CDR3 reads CASSLERGTDTQYF. CDR3 coding DNA: TGCGCCAGCAGCTTGGAAAGGGGCACAGATACGCAGTATTTT. The chain uses TRBV5-1 and TRBJ2-3; D is unclear. Germline V gene data show CDR1 as SGHRS and CDR2 as YFSETQ. The CDR3 consists of 14 residues. The V end lost 0 bases, the J end lost 1 base, and 6 bases lay between the germline ends.

This clonotype appeared many times. The chain couples TRBV20-1 to TRBJ2-1; 8 bases map to TRBD2. J lost 6 bases, V lost 3 bases, and 7 bases had no gene match. The CDR3 consists of 14 residues. Germline CDR1 DFQATT, CDR2 SNEGSKA (reference sequence). The CDR3: CSARSGSGANEQFF. CDR3 sequence (DNA): TGCAGTGCTAGGAGCGGGAGTGGCGCCAATGAGCAGTTCTTC.

This clonotype has a count of ten or more. The chain uses TRBV5-1 and TRBJ2-1, with TRBD2 matching over 9 bases. In germline, CDR1 is SGHRS, CDR2 YFSETQ. The CDR3 extends over 21 amino acids. Trimming took 4 bases from V and 4 from J; bases not matched to a gene: 24. The CDR3 region has the DNA TGCGCCAGCAGCCTACTCAATATAGCGGGAGACAACCCCGACCTTTACAATGAGCAGTTCTTC. Its translation is CASSLLNIAGDNPDLYNEQFF.

This clonotype has a count of ten or more. This rearrangement joins TRBV20-1 to TRBJ2-1; D uncertain. CDR3 length equals 11 residues. The germline V gene encodes CDR1 DFQATT and CDR2 SNEGSKA (reference sequence). Trimming pared 6 bases from V and 8 bases from J, leaving 11 bases between. CDR3: CSAQKVDEQFF. The CDR3 DNA follows: TGCAGTGCCCAAAAGGTAGATGAGCAGTTCTTC.

This clonotype was observed many times. J is TRBJ2-5 and V is TRBV20-1; D is possibly TRBD2 (6 bases). Germline values: CDR1 DFQATT, CDR2 SNEGSKA (reference sequence). This CDR3 spans 15 amino acids. Trimming left V 3 bases short and J 1 base short, with 15 bases between. For the CDR3, the DNA is TGCAGTGCTAGGGACCCTAGCGTGCCCCAAGAGACCCAGTACTTC. Protein: CSARDPSVPQETQYF.

This clonotype was seen at least ten times. The chain combines TRBV20-1 with TRBJ1-2; D gene unclear. The germline V gene encodes CDR1 DFQATT and CDR2 SNEGSKA (reference sequence). V lost 0 bases and J lost 5, with 19 bases in between. CDR3 length: 16 residues. In DNA form, the CDR3 reads TGCAGTGCTAGAGAACCGCCGACTGAGCTTGGATATGGCTACACCTTC. It specifies CSAREPPTELGYGYTF.

The table lists this clonotype with a count of one. The chain carries TRBV29-1 and TRBJ1-2; 9 positions match TRBD1. Germline V gene lookup returns CDR1 SQVTM and CDR2 ANQGSEA. This CDR3 has 14 residues. The J segment lost 3 bases and the V segment lost 7 bases, leaving 9 bases of the junction unmatched. The CDR3 sequence is CSGRDREGDYGYTF. The CDR3 DNA reads as TGCAGCGGGCGGGACAGGGAGGGCGACTATGGCTACACCTTC.

V and J are TRBV12-3 or TRBV12-4 and TRBJ1-1, with TRBD1 matching over 7 bases. This CDR3 is 16 amino acids long. V shed 3 bases, J shed 11 bases, and the junction held 18 bases outside the gene matches. The DNA for the CDR3 is TGTGCCAGCAGTTTCAGTCCCGACAGACAGGGATCGAGGGCTTTCTTT. Translating gives CASSFSPDRQGSRAFF.

This clonotype was found many times. This rearrangement joins TRBV7-9 to TRBJ1-4; the match to TRBD1 covers 8 bases. The CDR3 runs 15 residues. CDR1 and CDR2 from the germline V gene are SEHNR and FQNEAQ (reference sequence). V lost 4 bases to trimming and J lost 3 bases; unmatched junction nucleotides: 4. The chain's CDR3 is CASSSWTGSNEKLFF. The CDR3 nucleotides read TGTGCCAGCAGCTCCTGGACAGGGTCTAATGAAAAACTGTTTTTT.

This clonotype has a count of ten or more. V usage is TRBV5-6 and J usage is TRBJ1-2; 7 positions agree with TRBD1. Germline CDR1 and CDR2: SGHDT and YYEEEE. The length of the CDR3 is 14 residues. V shed 3 bases and J 5 bases; nucleotides not matched to a gene: 7. The CDR3 bases are TGTGCCAGCAGCTGGCGGACAGGCTCTTATGGCTACACCTTC. Its protein is CASSWRTGSYGYTF.

This clonotype was found many times. The J gene is TRBJ2-2, the V gene TRBV12-3 or TRBV12-4; no firm D call. CDR3 length: 13 residues. Trimming left V 5 bases short and J 3 bases short, with 7 bases between. Written as DNA, the CDR3 is TGTGCCAGCAGTCTTTGGGACACCGGGGAGCTGTTTTTT. Translated: CASSLWDTGELFF.

This clonotype showed up many times. The J gene is TRBJ2-3, the V gene TRBV24-1; no clear D gene. V shed 6 bases and J shed 1 base, with 10 bases lying between them. Germline V lookup: CDR1 KGHDR, CDR2 SFDVKD. The CDR3 runs 14 residues. CDR3 DNA sequence: TGTGCCACCAGTTTGTCGGCCGGCACAGATACGCAGTATTTT. It is translated as CATSLSAGTDTQYF.